The present TCR beta chain was sequenced within a study of CD8+CD57+ T cells in acquired aplastic anemia (dated by TCRdb to 2016 to 2019). Broadly, across the study: On average, sorted CD4+ and CD8+ cells yielded 2.5 to 3.5 ug of extracted DNA, with a range of roughly 0.19 to 27.4 ug. CD8+CD57+ expansion was defined as a frequency above the mean frequency observed in healthy subjects.

As encoded in the germline V gene, CDR1 is SQVTM while CDR2 is ANQGSEA. The CDR3, cysteine through phenylalanine, is 11 amino acids long. This entry keeps only the CDR3 DNA: 33 bases, framed from base 1. Deletion took 7 bases off V and 5 bases off J, with a span of 12 bases between the germline ends. Ten or more counts support this clonotype. What antigen it recognizes has not been identified. No much larger clonotype is one base removed from it; base qualities were not supplied. Genomic DNA was used as template for profiling of TCR beta VDJ combinations and CDR3 sequences. An Illumina HiSeq 2000 was the platform used for TCR repertoire sequencing. For the original study's pipeline: Repertoire assessment relied on Simpson's diversity index, CDR3 size and DJ length profiles, and TRBV/TRBJ rearrangement plots. The most abundant DNA sequence in the deep sequencing data was taken as the immunodominant clone. CDR3 amino acid sequences were checked for sharing between subjects and were compared against published repertoires and the VDJdb database. TCRdb cleaned the public reads at Q25 with fastp, built clones with MiXCR and kept in-frame beta chains. CDR3 protein sequences are deduplicated, and each keeps its most common genes and DNA. The V and J calls, along with clone size, are taken from TCRdb and not from the paper's own processing. The sample table records around 430,000 distinct CDR3 sequences; about a third of these occur just once. The ten largest make up around 0.82% of the sample.

General conclusions and limits of the study: No significant difference in CD8+ Simpson's diversity was found between patients and healthy controls (P=0.060). Roughly 30 CD8+ CDR3 sequences were shared between patients and controls but appeared highly expressed in patients and within their immunodominant clones.

Expansion of CD8+CD57+ cells had been shown by flow cytometry in the patients chosen for sequencing. All patients had severe acquired aplastic anemia diagnosed by International Study of Aplastic Anemia and Agranulocytosis and Camitta criteria. Patients had received no therapy at the time of blood sampling. In this study, sorted CD4+ and CD8+ T cells from the blood of healthy subjects and of severe aplastic anemia patients had their TCR repertoires deep-sequenced. Patients were enrolled in the USA under clinicaltrials.gov protocols 00001620, 01623167, 00001397, 00071045, 00081523 and 00961064. Ficoll-Paque density gradient centrifugation was used to isolate peripheral blood mononuclear cells. Before DNA extraction, CD4+ and CD8+ T cells were sorted with FACS or magnetic beads.

Sequences were obtained from sorted CD4+, CD8+, or CD8+CD57+ T cells (not recorded which) from PBMCs. This receptor was taken from a human donor with aplastic anemia. The receptor chain draws on TRBV29-1 and TRBJ2-7; the D assignment is uncertain and may be TRBD1 or TRBD2, with 6 bases supporting each. In nucleotides, the sequence is TGCAGCGCCCGGGGGCAGGACGAGCAGTACTTC. Its protein product is CSARGQDEQYF.